The subject of this entry is one T cell receptor (beta chain). A few counts support this clone. What antigen it recognizes has not been identified. No base-level quality is on record; no much larger clone is a single base apart. The CDR3 regions of human TCRbeta chains were analyzed by immunosequencing. Under the source paper's analysis protocol: TCRs in the repertoires were matched against a reference library of SARS-CoV-2-specific TCRs that had been generated with the MIRA antigen-specificity platform. Breadth meant the fraction of unique TCRs that were SARS-CoV-2-associated, whereas depth meant the fraction of total T cells that were SARS-CoV-2-associated. Using the MIRA data, each spike-specific TCR was assigned both to the spike region to which the TCR was reactive and to a CD4 or CD8 class. Log10-transformed breadth and depth values were compared by one-way ANOVA with Sidak's multiple comparisons tests. Imported from immuneACCESS, the table was reduced by TCRdb to in-frame sequences with V and J called. These copies leave out some clones; in studies compared against another copy, an unresolved V gene accounts for under half, and the cause of the remainder is not known. Clone size and the V and J calls come from that table; the DNA yielded D and trimming. The sample data list some 60,000 clones, and 75% to 90% of these were observed just once. The top ten hold about 6.3% of the sample.

This entry belongs to a study of T cell responses to AZD1222 COVID-19 vaccine (dated by TCRdb to the early 2020s). About the study as a whole: TCR sequencing covered 233 trial participants: some 210 given two doses of AZD1222 and around 26 given two doses of MenACWY control vaccine. Trial participants were enrolled by age into 18-55, 56-69 and 70-plus year subgroups, with roughly 160, 29 and 62 TCR-sequenced participants respectively.

Beyond this particular receptor, the publication reports: Because no samples from the day 14 peak response were available, repertoires could be characterized only after the peak T cell response. Spike-specific TCR breadth and depth rose significantly after two AZD1222 doses compared with day 0 and with MenACWY recipients. In the small 56-69-year group, the increase in depth fell short of significance, most likely because of low power. Epitopes outside the regions mutated in the B.1.351 and B.1.1.7 variants were reportedly recognized by nearly half of the unique spike-specific TCRs. Only 5 to 7 AZD1222 recipients were SARS-CoV-2 seropositive at baseline, limiting conclusions about previously exposed vaccinees. Participants were mostly white British, with more females than males. The authors suggested clonal diversity may have been underestimated. The whole spike protein was spanned by vaccine-associated CD4 TCRs, and dominant responses were seen in regions 160-218 and 743-854.

The time point tag for this specimen amounts to: about 28 days (+/-7) after the second vaccine dose. AZD1222 recipients given second doses at about 4 weeks or at about 12 weeks were pooled, since spike-specific TCR depth and breadth were not found to differ between the two schedules. Samples from vaccinated people were obtained from the UK trials COV001 and COV002, which included a single-blind randomized controlled phase 2/3 trial of AZD1222 (ChAdOx1 nCoV-19) in healthy adults. For TCRbeta chain sequencing, PBMC samples were collected from trial participants at day 0 and at day 28 after the second dose. Based on the germline V gene (reference sequence), the CDR1 and CDR2 sequences are LNHDA and SQIVND. V and J are truncated by 5 bases and 3 bases respectively, leaving an intervening sequence of 17 bases. From the cysteine through the phenylalanine, the CDR3 covers 16 amino acids. The retained sequence is limited to the CDR3, 48 bases, with the frame set at the first base.

The chain employs TRBV19 and TRBJ1-5, with a weak D call of TRBD1 (6 bases match). The origin of this receptor is an adult who received the AZD1222 COVID-19 vaccine. Sequenced material: peripheral blood, taken 28 days after the second AZD1222 dose. The CDR3 protein is CASSEIRQAYNQPQHF. The DNA sequence is as follows: TGTGCCAGTAGTGAGATAAGACAGGCCTACAATCAGCCCCAGCATTTT. Outside the CDR3, residues come from the reference TRBV19 and TRBJ1-5 proteins, so the full variable domain is: DGGITQSPKYLFRKEGQNVTLSCEQNLNHDAMYWYRQDPGQGLRLIYYSQIVNDFQKGDIAEGYSVSREKKESFPLTVTSAQKNPTAFYLCASSEIRQAYNQPQHFGDGTRLSIL.